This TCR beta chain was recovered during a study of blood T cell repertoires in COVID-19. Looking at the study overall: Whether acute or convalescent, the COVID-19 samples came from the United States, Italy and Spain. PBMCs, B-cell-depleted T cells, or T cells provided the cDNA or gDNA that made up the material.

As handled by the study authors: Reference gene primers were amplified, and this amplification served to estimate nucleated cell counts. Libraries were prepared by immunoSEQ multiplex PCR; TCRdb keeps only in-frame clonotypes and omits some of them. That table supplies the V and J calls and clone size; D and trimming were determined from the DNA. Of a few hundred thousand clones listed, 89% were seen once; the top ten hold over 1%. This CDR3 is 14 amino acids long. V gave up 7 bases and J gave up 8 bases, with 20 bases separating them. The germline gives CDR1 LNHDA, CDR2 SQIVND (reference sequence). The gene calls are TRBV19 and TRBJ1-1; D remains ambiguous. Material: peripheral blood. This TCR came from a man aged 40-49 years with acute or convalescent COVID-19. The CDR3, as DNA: TGTGCCAGTACCCCCGGAGGACTCGCACAGGAAGCTTTCTTT. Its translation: CASTPGGLAQEAFF.